Sequencing of this T cell receptor beta chain was carried out in a study of T cells and Merkel cell carcinoma outcomes (dated by TCRdb to the early 2020s). Some background on the complete study: The study examined the tumor T-cell repertoire together with T-cell density as predictors of clinical outcome in patients with Merkel cell carcinoma.

Taken from cysteine to phenylalanine, the CDR3 has 15 residues. This entry keeps only the CDR3 DNA: 45 bases, framed from base 1. CDR1 is given as KGHSH and CDR2 as LQKENI, both from the germline V gene. Trimming takes 3 bases off V and 5 bases off J; junction bases not matched to a gene: 8. The paper's findings and limits, for the study overall: Clinical outcomes in Merkel cell carcinoma patients were reported to be predicted by T-cell repertoire features combined with T-cell density.

Library preparation was by the immunoSEQ multiplex PCR assay. TCRdb provides this immuneACCESS table in a form limited to in-frame rearrangements. Some clones are lacking; in checked studies, under half of them reflect an unresolved V gene, and why the rest are absent is not known. Across this sample there are roughly 11,000 clones, with around 95% seen only once. About 0.95% of the sample is in the top ten clones. The samples were obtained from people who had Merkel cell carcinoma. With regard to this clone: Its antigen has not been determined. Base-call qualities are not available, and no considerably larger clone is one nucleotide away.

The rearranged chain carries TRBV18 and TRBJ1-1, and TRBD1 aligns with 8 junction nucleotides. Sample: tumor tissue from Merkel cell carcinoma. This clonotype originated in a human donor with Merkel cell carcinoma. Here is the DNA: TGTGCCAGCTCACCGAGACAGGGGATCAGGACTGAAGCTTTCTTT. It translates as CASSPRQGIRTEAFF. The CDR3, completed at both ends by the reference TRBV18 and TRBJ1-1 genes, gives the full variable domain NAGVMQNPRHLVRRRGQEARLRCSPMKGHSHVYWYRQLPEEGLKFMVYLQKENIIDESGMPKERFSAEFPKEGPSILRIQQVVRGDSAAYFCASSPRQGIRTEAFFGQGTRLTVV.